Here is one T cell receptor beta chain with its context. Its target is not known. This sample is drawn from a study of memory CD4+ T cells and cytomegalovirus serostatus. Study details: Healthy Belgian adult donors included roughly ten CMV-positive and some 24 CMV-negative people. Study conclusions and caveats: CD4+ memory repertoires contained 67 of 164 reported CMV TCRbeta sequences.

The method was immunoSEQ multiplex PCR; TCRdb's version includes in-frame clones alone and lacks a portion of them. The sample has 25,000 to 30,000 clones, about 75% seen once. The sort gate was single viable CD3+CD4+CD8-CD45RO+ cells for memory CD4+ T cells. CD4+ T cells were isolated by positive magnetic selection. This receptor was identified in an adult in good health and CMV-seronegative. The sequencing sample was made of memory CD4+ T cells from blood.

The CDR3 DNA is TGTGCCAGCAGCTCACGACAGGGTGGGAGGAACACTGAAGCTTTCTTT. This encodes CASSSRQGGRNTEAFF. The chain joins TRBV7-6 to TRBJ1-1, with 7 bases that match TRBD1. Per germline, CDR1 SGHVS and CDR2 FNYEAQ. The junction had 9 bases not matched to a gene; V was cut back by 4 bases and J by 1 base. CDR3 length: 16 residues. Complete variable domain (other parts from reference TRBV7-6 and TRBJ1-1): GAGVSQSPRYKVTKRGQDVALRCDPISGHVSLYWYRQALGQGPEFLTYFNYEAQQDKSGLPNDRFSAERPEGSISTLTIQRTEQRDSAMYRCASSSRQGGRNTEAFFGQGTRLTVV.